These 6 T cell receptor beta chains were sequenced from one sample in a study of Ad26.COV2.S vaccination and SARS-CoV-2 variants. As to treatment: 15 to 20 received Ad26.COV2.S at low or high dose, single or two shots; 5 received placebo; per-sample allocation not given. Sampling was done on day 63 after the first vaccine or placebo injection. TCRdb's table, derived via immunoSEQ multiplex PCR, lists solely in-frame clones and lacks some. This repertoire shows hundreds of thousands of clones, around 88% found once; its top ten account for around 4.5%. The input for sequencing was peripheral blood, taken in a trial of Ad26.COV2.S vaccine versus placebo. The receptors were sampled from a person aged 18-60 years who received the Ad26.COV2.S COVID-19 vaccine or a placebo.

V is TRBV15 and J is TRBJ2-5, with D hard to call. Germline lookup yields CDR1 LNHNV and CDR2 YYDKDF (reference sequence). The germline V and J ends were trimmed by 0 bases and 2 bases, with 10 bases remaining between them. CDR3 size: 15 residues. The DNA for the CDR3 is TGTGCCACCAGCAGAGATAGGTCAGCTCAAGAGACCCAGTACTTC. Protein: CATSRDRSAQETQYF.

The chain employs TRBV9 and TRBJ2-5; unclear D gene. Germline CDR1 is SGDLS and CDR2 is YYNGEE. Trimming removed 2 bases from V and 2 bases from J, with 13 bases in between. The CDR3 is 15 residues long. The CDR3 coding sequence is TGTGCCAGCAGCGTCCAGCCGGGTAGGCAAGAGACCCAGTACTTC. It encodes CASSVQPGRQETQYF.

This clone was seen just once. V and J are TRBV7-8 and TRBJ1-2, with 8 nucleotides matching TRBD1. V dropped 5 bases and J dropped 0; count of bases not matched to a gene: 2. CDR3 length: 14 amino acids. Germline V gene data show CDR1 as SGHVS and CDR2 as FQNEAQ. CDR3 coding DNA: TGTGCCAGCAGCAAACAGGGGGCTAACTATGGCTACACCTTC. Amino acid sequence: CASSKQGANYGYTF. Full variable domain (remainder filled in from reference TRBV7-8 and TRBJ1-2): GAGVSQSPRYKVAKRGQDVALRCDPISGHVSLFWYQQALGQGPEFLTYFQNEAQLDKSGLPSDRFFAERPEGSVSTLKIQRTQQEDSAVYLCASSKQGANYGYTFGSGTRLTVV.

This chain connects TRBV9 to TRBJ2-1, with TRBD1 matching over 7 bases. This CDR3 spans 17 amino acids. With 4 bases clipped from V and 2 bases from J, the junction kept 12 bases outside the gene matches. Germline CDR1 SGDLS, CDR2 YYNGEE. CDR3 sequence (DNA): TGTGCCAGCAGCCCCCTTTCCGGGACAGCTACCTACAATGAGCAGTTCTTC. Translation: CASSPLSGTATYNEQFF.

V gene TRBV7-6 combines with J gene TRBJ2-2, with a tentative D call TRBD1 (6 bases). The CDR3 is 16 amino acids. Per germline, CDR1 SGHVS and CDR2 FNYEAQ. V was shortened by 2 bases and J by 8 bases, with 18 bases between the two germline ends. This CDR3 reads CASSLQGSGAGGELFF. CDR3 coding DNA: TGTGCCAGCAGCTTACAGGGGAGTGGGGCCGGTGGGGAGCTGTTTTTT.

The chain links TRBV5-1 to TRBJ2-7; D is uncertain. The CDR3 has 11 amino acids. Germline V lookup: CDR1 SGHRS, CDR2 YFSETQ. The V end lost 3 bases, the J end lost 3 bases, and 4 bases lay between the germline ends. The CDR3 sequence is CASSSYYEQYF. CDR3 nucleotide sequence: TGCGCCAGCAGCTCTTACTACGAGCAGTACTTC.